The clone carrying this T cell receptor beta chain was seen at least ten times. Its antigen is currently unknown. Deletions cut 0 bases from V and 3 bases from J, with 0 bases between. The CDR3 loop spans 12 amino acids. Germline V CDR1 and CDR2: MNHEY, SVGAGI. The data were taken from a study of regulatory T cells in long-lasting Graves disease. The overall study: Antithyroid drugs had been given to newly diagnosed Graves' patients for under 3 months. Overall study findings and caveats: Rather than thyroid tissue, only peripheral blood underwent study.

With iRepertoire HTBI primers and Arm-PCR of CDR3 regions, TCR beta libraries were built. TCRdb ran MiXCR on the multiplex PCR reads and lists one entry per CDR3 protein. The table records 250,000 or so distinct CDR3 sequences, over 20% of them present only once. Time point specified: newly diagnosed GD, antithyroid drugs for less than 3 months. The TCR library was prepared using RNA isolated from PBMCs. Sequencing was performed on peripheral blood mononuclear cells (PBMCs), taken at new diagnosis, from a patient treated with antithyroid drugs. The chain recombines TRBV6-5 with TRBJ2-1; D gene uncertain. The TCR was taken from a female donor with Graves disease. DNA of the CDR3: TGTGCCAGCAGTTACTCCTACAATGAGCAGTTCTTC. Translation: CASSYSYNEQFF.